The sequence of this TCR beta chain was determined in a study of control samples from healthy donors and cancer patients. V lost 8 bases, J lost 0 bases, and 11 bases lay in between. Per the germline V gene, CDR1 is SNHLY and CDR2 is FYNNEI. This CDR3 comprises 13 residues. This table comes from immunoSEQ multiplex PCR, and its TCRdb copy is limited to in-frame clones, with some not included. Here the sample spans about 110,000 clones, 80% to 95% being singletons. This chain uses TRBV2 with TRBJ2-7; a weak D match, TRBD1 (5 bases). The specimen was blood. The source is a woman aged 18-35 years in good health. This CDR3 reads CASGRTFSYEQYF. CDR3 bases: TGTGCCAGCGGAAGGACATTCTCCTACGAGCAGTACTTC. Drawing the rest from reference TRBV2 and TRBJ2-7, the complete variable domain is EPEVTQTPSHQVTQMGQEVILRCVPISNHLYFYWYRQILGQKVEFLVSFYNNEISEKSEIFDDQFSVERPDGSNFTLKIRSTKLEDSAMYFCASGRTFSYEQYFGPGTRLTVT.